This T cell receptor beta chain emerged from a study of blood T cells in healthy people across ages. A few counts support this clonotype. As yet, its antigen is unknown. Study conclusions and caveats: TCR beta diversity correlated strongly with naive T cell percentage. Estimated diversity, derived from one million T cells, was regarded as an underestimate. Researchers said unsorted PBMCs prevented a conclusive naive versus antigen-experienced comparison.

Primers used in a second PCR of about 6 to 12 cycles were a sample-barcoded 5' primer and a J-beta primer mix. Each TCR beta cDNA got a 12-nucleotide random molecular identifier. Each CDR3 protein is one row after TCRdb ran MiXCR on the 5' RACE reads. The sample has 1,500,000 or so distinct CDR3 sequences, approximately 63% seen once. This CDR3 spans 16 amino acids. The V gene end was trimmed by 5 bases and the J gene end by 2 bases; junction bases not matched to a gene: 6. CDR1 is SEHNR and CDR2 is FQNEAQ in the germline V gene (reference sequence). Sequenced sample: blood. The receptor comes from a man aged 18-30 years in good health. V gene TRBV7-9 combines with J gene TRBJ2-5, with 12 positions matching TRBD2. The chain's CDR3 is CASSETSGGQQETQYF. CDR3 in DNA: TGTGCCAGCAGCGAGACTAGCGGGGGTCAACAAGAGACCCAGTACTTC.